This TCR beta chain was profiled in a study of cytomegalovirus exposure and HLA in healthy donors. Study-wide background: A prior analysis found about 120 million unique TCR beta sequences from around 180 million T cells.

PCR involved 60 Vbeta and 13 Jbeta primers. Assay: immunoSEQ multiplex PCR; the TCRdb copy retains only in-frame clones and omits some. Of about 170,000 clones in the sample, approximately 84% were seen once. CDR3 length: 16 residues. The V and J ends lost 4 bases and 0 bases respectively, with 13 bases between them. Germline CDR1 and CDR2: LGHNA and YNFKEQ. Sequenced sample: PBMCs. The V call is TRBV4-2, the J call TRBJ2-1; the D gene is possibly TRBD1 (5 bases). This clonotype originated in a woman in her fifties or sixties in good health and CMV-seropositive. The CDR3 reads CASSLPDTSSYNEQFF. The CDR3 DNA sequence: TGTGCCAGCAGCCTCCCGGACACGAGCTCCTACAATGAGCAGTTCTTC.